A selection of T cell receptor beta chains follows, all from one sample in a study of CD8+ T cells in alopecia areata. Produced via immunoSEQ multiplex PCR; TCRdb's table is partial and in-frame only. The sample has 98,000 or so clones; 55% to 70% are singletons. Material for sequencing was NKG2D-low CD8+ T cells sorted from blood. Source of these receptors: a human donor with alopecia areata. Both conserved end residues are part of each CDR3. Each record gives: D gene, clone size, J gene, CDR3 length, V gene, CDR3 DNA, CDR3 protein. D genes are given only for firm matches. Some rows mark clone size as missing; the rest say once, few, many or name a class of expanded clone.

NA	NA	TRBJ1-1	14	TRBV7-9	TGTGCCAGCAGCCTCGGCGGGGGAAACACTGAAGCTTTCTTT	CASSLGGGNTEAFF
TRBD1	NA	TRBJ2-1	16	TRBV27	TGTGCCAGCAGTTTTCTGTCGGCAGGGGGTAGCAATGAGCAGTTCTTC	CASSFLSAGGSNEQFF
TRBD1	NA	TRBJ2-7	14	TRBV27	TGTGCCACTAAACCCGGGACAGGGCCCCTAGACTTGAACTTC	CATKPGTGPLDLNF
NA	NA	TRBJ2-3	15	TRBV7-9	TGTGCCAGCAGCACCCGGACCGCTAGCACAGATACGCAGTATTTT	CASSTRTASTDTQYF
NA	few	TRBJ2-1	15	TRBV2	TGTGCCAGCAGTGAAGGTACGAGAATCTACAATGAGCAGTTCTTC	CASSEGTRIYNEQFF
TRBD1	few	TRBJ2-1	15	TRBV27	TGTGCCAGCAGTTTTCCGGGACAGCTATACAATGAGCAGTTCTTC	CASSFPGQLYNEQFF
NA	few	TRBJ2-7	14	TRBV27	TGTGCCAGCAGCCCCGACGGTATCAACTACGAGCAGTACTTC	CASSPDGINYEQYF
NA	NA	TRBJ2-7	11	TRBV20-1	TGCAGTGCTAGAGATTCCTACGAGCAGTACTTC	CSARDSYEQYF
TRBD2	NA	TRBJ2-3	17	TRBV5-1	TGCGCCAGCAGCTTGGAAGCCCTAGCGGGAGGGACAGATACGCAGTATTTT	CASSLEALAGGTDTQYF
TRBD2	NA	TRBJ2-2	15	TRBV5-6	TGTGCCAGCACCCTGGGGTTGCGGGAGTCCGGGGAGCTGTTTTTT	CASTLGLRESGELFF
NA	few	TRBJ1-2	14	TRBV10-3	TGTGCCATCAAGCCAGCAAGCGCTAACTATGGCTACACCTTC	CAIKPASANYGYTF
NA	NA	TRBJ1-2	15	TRBV19	TGTGCCAGTAGTCCCGGGACGGGCCGAACTTATGGCTACACCTTC	CASSPGTGRTYGYTF
NA	NA	TRBJ2-6	14	TRBV7-9	TGTGCCAGCAGCCCCCCGTCTGGGGCCAACGTCCTGACTTTC	CASSPPSGANVLTF
NA	few	TRBJ2-3	15	TRBV7-9	TGTGCCAGCAGCTTATCAGAAACGAACACAGATACGCAGTATTTT	CASSLSETNTDTQYF
NA	NA	TRBJ2-7	16	TRBV4-2	TGTGCCAGCAGCCAACATGGGGACACAGGCTCCTACGAGCAGTACTTC	CASSQHGDTGSYEQYF
TRBD1	few	TRBJ1-1	12	TRBV5-1	TGCGCCAGCAGCGGAACGACAGGGGAGGCTTTCTTT	CASSGTTGEAFF
NA	NA	TRBJ2-7	15	TRBV7-6	TGTGCCAGCAGCCCCGCCGCCGCGGAGAGCTACGAGCAGTACTTC	CASSPAAAESYEQYF
TRBD2	NA	TRBJ2-1	16	TRBV5-4	TGTGCCAGCAGCCCGACTAGCGGGAGCTCCTACAATGAGCAGTTCTTC	CASSPTSGSSYNEQFF
TRBD2	NA	TRBJ2-2	15	TRBV29-1	TGCAGCGTTGAGGGGCGGGAGTTTTACACCGGGGAGCTGTTTTTT	CSVEGREFYTGELFF
NA	NA	TRBJ2-7	15	TRBV27	TGTGCCAGCAGTCCTAGTGGGGGGCTCTCCTACGAGCAGTACTTC	CASSPSGGLSYEQYF
NA	few	TRBJ2-1	14	TRBV13	TGTGCCAGCGAGCGGTCCACAGGCGACAATGAGCAGTTCTTC	CASERSTGDNEQFF
NA	NA	TRBJ2-7	16	TRBV12-5	TGTGCTAGTGGTTTCAGTCTCCGGGACAAAACCTACGAGCAGTACTTC	CASGFSLRDKTYEQYF
TRBD2	NA	TRBJ2-3	15	TRBV5-6	TGTGCCAGCAGCCCAAAGCGGGAAATTGGCGATACGCAGTATTTT	CASSPKREIGDTQYF
NA	NA	TRBJ1-5	12	TRBV30	TGTGCCTGGAGTACCCCTAATCAGCCCCAGCATTTT	CAWSTPNQPQHF
TRBD1	few	TRBJ1-1	13	TRBV5-1	TGCGCCAGCAGCACCACAGGGGACACTGAAGCTTTCTTT	CASSTTGDTEAFF
NA	NA	TRBJ2-2	12	TRBV7-8	TGTGCCAGCAGGGTCGACACCGGGGAGCTGTTTTTT	CASRVDTGELFF
TRBD1	once	TRBJ1-1	14	TRBV4-1	TGCGCCAGCAGCCAAGCCAGGGGGAGGTCGGAAGCTTTCTTT	CASSQARGRSEAFF
NA	NA	TRBJ2-2	13	TRBV5-6	TGTGCCAGCAGCTACGGAACTACCGGGGAGCTGTTTTTT	CASSYGTTGELFF
NA	once	TRBJ2-7	13	TRBV7-9	TGTGCCAGCAGCTTTCCCATGGCCTACGAGCAGTACTTC	CASSFPMAYEQYF
NA	NA	TRBJ2-1	11	TRBV7-9	TGTGCCAGCAGCACGTACAATGAGCAGTTCTTC	CASSTYNEQFF
NA	NA	TRBJ1-5	16	TRBV28	TGTGCCAGCAGTTTGTACCCGCAGTTGAGCAATCAGCCCCAGCATTTT	CASSLYPQLSNQPQHF
NA	NA	TRBJ1-2	13	TRBV2	TGTGCCAGCACCGAGATAGGGCGCGCTGGCTACACCTTC	CASTEIGRAGYTF
NA	NA	TRBJ1-1	14	TRBV9	TGTGCCAGCAGCGCCCCTACTGGGAACACTGAAGCTTTCTTT	CASSAPTGNTEAFF
NA	few	TRBJ1-1	14	TRBV4-1	TGCGCCAGCAGCCAACAACCTTCGACCACTGAAGCTTTCTTT	CASSQQPSTTEAFF
NA	NA	TRBJ2-7	14	TRBV6-6	TGTGCCAGCAGTGCGACAGGTTCCGGCTACGAGCAGTACTTC	CASSATGSGYEQYF
TRBD2	NA	TRBJ2-7	16	TRBV4-2	TGTGCCAGCAGCCAAGATTTAGACGGGAGGGCCGGGGAGCAGTACTTC	CASSQDLDGRAGEQYF
TRBD1	NA	TRBJ2-5	14	TRBV7-6	TGTGCCAGCAGCCCTGCGACAGGGGGAGAGACCCAGTACTTC	CASSPATGGETQYF
TRBD2	few	TRBJ2-7	15	TRBV2	TGTGCCAGCAGAGACTCTAGCGGGGGACTCTACGAGCAGTACTTC	CASRDSSGGLYEQYF
TRBD1	NA	TRBJ2-7	15	TRBV28	TGTGCCAGCAGTAGTGGACAGGACCCCGAGTACGAGCAGTACTTC	CASSSGQDPEYEQYF
NA	NA	TRBJ2-4	16	TRBV27	TGTGCCAGCAGTTTATCTGTGGGACTAGCCAAAAACATTCAGTACTTC	CASSLSVGLAKNIQYF
NA	NA	TRBJ2-6	16	TRBV9	TGTGCCAGCTCCCCTCGGGGGGCGTCTGGGGCCAACGTCCTGACTTTC	CASSPRGASGANVLTF
NA	NA	TRBJ2-1	15	TRBV13	TGTGCCAGCAGCTTAGTTGCCCAAAAGGGCGATGAGCAGTTCTTC	CASSLVAQKGDEQFF
NA	few	TRBJ2-3	15	TRBV6-6	TGTGCCAGCACCGCTGGGATACGCGGCACAGATACGCAGTATTTT	CASTAGIRGTDTQYF
TRBD2	NA	TRBJ2-7	16	TRBV27	TGTGCCAGCAGTTTATCTGGGACTAGCGGGAGTTACGAGCAGTACTTC	CASSLSGTSGSYEQYF
NA	once	TRBJ1-1	17	TRBV5-1	TGCGCCAGCAGCTTGTGGCAGGGAGTCCCTAGGGACACTGAAGCTTTCTTT	CASSLWQGVPRDTEAFF
NA	once	TRBJ2-1	13	TRBV7-2	TGTGCCAGCAGCCCGAGTGGGGGAGAAGAGCAGTTCTTC	CASSPSGGEEQFF
NA	NA	TRBJ2-5	11	TRBV15	TGTGCCACCAGAGGCAGGGAGACCCAGTACTTC	CATRGRETQYF
NA	many	TRBJ2-1	15	TRBV30	TGTGCCTGCCCTGGGGGGACGGCCTCCTACAATGAGCAGTTCTTC	CACPGGTASYNEQFF
NA	NA	TRBJ2-7	11	TRBV20-1	TGCAGTGCTAGTAAGTCCGGCGAGCAGTACTTC	CSASKSGEQYF
NA	few	TRBJ2-7	10	TRBV6-5	TGTGCCACCCGGAAAAACGAGCAGTACTTC	CATRKNEQYF
NA	few	TRBJ2-1	14	TRBV5-1	TGCGCCAGCAGCTTCGTCAGTACCTACAATGAGCAGTTCTTC	CASSFVSTYNEQFF
NA	NA	TRBJ1-2	13	TRBV5-1	TGCGCCAGCAGCCTGACAGTTAACTATGGCTACACCTTC	CASSLTVNYGYTF
NA	NA	TRBJ1-1	11	TRBV19	TGTGCCACTAAGGAGGAGACTGAAGCTTTCTTT	CATKEETEAFF